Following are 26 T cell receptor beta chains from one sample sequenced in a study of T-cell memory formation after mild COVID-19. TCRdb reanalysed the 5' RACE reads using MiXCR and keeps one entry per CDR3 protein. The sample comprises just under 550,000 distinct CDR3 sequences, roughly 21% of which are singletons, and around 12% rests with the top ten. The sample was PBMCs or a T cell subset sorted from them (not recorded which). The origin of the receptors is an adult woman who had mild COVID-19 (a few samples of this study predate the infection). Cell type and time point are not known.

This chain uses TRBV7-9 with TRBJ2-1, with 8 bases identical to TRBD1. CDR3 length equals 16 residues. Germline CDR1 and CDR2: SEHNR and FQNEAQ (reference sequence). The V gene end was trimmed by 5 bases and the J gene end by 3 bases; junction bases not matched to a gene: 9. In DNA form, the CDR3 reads TGTGCCAGCAGCCCTTCGGACAGGGAAATCTACAATGAGCAGTTCTTC. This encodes CASSPSDREIYNEQFF.

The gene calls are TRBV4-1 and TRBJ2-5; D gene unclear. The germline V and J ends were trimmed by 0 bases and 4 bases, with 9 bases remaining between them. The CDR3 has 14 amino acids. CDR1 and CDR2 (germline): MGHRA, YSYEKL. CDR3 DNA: TGCGCCAGCAGCCAAGATCAAGCAGGAGAGACCCAGTACTTC. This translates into CASSQDQAGETQYF.

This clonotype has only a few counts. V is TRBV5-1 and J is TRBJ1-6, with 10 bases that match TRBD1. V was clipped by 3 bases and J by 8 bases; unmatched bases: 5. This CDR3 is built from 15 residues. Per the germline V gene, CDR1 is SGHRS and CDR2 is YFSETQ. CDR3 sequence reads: CASSSTGGRDSPLHF. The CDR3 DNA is TGCGCCAGCAGCTCGACAGGGGGCAGGGATTCACCCCTCCACTTT.

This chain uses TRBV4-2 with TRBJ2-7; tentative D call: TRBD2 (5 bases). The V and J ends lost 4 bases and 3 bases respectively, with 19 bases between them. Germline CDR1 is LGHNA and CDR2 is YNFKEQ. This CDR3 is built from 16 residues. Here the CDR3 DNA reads TGTGCCAGCAGCCCCCTGCCGCGCGGGCGTTACTACGAGCAGTACTTC. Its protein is CASSPLPRGRYYEQYF.

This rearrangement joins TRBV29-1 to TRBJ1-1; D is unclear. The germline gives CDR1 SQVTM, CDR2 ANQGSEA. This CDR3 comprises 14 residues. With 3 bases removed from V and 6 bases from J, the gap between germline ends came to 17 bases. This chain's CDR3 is CSVEIWGGLSEAFF. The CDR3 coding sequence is TGCAGCGTTGAGATCTGGGGAGGCCTGTCTGAAGCTTTCTTT.

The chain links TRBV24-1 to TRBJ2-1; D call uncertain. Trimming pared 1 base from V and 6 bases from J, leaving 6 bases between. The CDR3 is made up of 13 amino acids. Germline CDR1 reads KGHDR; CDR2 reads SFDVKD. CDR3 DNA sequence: TGTGCCACCAGTGATTTTTCAGTCAATGAGCAGTTCTTC. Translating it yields CATSDFSVNEQFF.

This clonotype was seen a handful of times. The CDR3 coding sequence is TGTGCCAGCACCACCGCAGGGAACACCGGGGAGCTGTTTTTT. It specifies CASTTAGNTGELFF. The V call is TRBV28, the J call TRBJ2-2; D is uncertain. Trimming pared 7 bases from V and 1 base from J, leaving 10 bases between. Germline V gene data show CDR1 as MDHEN and CDR2 as SYDVKM. The CDR3 is 14 amino acids.

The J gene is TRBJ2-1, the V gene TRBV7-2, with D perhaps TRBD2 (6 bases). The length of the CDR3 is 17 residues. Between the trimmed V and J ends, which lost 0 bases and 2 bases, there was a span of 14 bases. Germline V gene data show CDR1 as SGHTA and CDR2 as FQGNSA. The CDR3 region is CASSLAPGDGPYNEQFF. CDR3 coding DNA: TGTGCCAGCAGCTTAGCGCCGGGGGACGGCCCCTACAATGAGCAGTTCTTC.

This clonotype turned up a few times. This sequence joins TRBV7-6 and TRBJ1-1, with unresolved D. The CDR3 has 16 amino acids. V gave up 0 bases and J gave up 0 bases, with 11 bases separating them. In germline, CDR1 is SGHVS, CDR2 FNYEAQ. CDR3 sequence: CASSLAGRGVNTEAFF. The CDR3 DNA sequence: TGTGCCAGCAGCTTAGCGGGCCGTGGGGTGAACACTGAAGCTTTCTTT.

The DNA of the CDR3 is TGTGCCAGCAATGTTACGGGCGGGGCCCTTATCTACACCTTC. Its protein is CASNVTGGALIYTF. The chain employs TRBV7-3 and TRBJ1-2; a weak D match, TRBD1 (5 bases). Trimming left V 7 bases short and J 10 bases short, with 22 bases between. Germline values: CDR1 SGHTA, CDR2 FQGTGA. The CDR3 contains 14 residues.

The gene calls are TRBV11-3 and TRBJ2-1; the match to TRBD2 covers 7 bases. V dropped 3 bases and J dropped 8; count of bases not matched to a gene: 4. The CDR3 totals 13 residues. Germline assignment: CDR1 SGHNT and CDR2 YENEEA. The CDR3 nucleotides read TGTGCCAGCAGCTTTGCGGGGGTCTATGAGCAGTTCTTC. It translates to CASSFAGVYEQFF.

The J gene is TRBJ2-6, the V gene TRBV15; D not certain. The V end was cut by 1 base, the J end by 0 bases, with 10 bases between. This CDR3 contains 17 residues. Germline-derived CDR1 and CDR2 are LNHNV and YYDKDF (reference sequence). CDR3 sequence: CATSRGVTASGANVLTF. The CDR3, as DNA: TGTGCCACCAGCAGAGGGGTAACAGCCTCTGGGGCCAACGTCCTGACTTTC.

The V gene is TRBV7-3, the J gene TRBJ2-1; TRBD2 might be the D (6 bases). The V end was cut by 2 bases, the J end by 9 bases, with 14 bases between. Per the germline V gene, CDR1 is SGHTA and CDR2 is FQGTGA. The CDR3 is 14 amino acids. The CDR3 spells CASSLSGDPGEQFF. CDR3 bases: TGTGCCAGCAGCTTATCGGGGGACCCCGGTGAGCAGTTCTTC.

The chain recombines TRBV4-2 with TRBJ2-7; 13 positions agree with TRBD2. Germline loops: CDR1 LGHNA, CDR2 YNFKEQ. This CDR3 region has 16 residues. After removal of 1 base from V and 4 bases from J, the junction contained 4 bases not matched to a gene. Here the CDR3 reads CASSQVRGLAGYEQYF. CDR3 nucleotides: TGTGCCAGCAGCCAAGTACGGGGACTAGCGGGGTACGAGCAGTACTTC.

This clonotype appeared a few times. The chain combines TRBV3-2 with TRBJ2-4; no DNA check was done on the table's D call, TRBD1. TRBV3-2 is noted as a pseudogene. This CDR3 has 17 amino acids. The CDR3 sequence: CASSHQGTGWAKNIQYF. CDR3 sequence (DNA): TGTGCCAGCAGCCACCAAGGGACAGGGTGGGCCAAAAACATTCAGTACTTC.

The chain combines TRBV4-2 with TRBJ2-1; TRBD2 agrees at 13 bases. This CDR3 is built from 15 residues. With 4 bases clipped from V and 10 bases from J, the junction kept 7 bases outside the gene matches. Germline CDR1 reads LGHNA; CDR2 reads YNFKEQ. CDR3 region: CASSPGLAGVDEQFF. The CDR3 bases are TGTGCCAGCAGCCCCGGACTAGCGGGAGTCGACGAGCAGTTCTTC.

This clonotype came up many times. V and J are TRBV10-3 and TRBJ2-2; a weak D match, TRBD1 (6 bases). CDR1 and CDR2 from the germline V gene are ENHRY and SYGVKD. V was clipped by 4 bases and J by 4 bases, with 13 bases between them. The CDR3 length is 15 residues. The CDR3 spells CAISGRGQATGELFF. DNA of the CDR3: TGTGCCATCAGTGGAAGGGGACAAGCCACCGGGGAGCTGTTTTTT.

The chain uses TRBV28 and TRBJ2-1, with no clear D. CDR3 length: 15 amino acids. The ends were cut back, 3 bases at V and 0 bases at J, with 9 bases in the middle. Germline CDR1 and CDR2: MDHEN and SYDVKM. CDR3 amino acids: CASSFPLDSYNEQFF. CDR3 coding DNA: TGTGCCAGCAGTTTTCCCCTTGACTCCTACAATGAGCAGTTCTTC.

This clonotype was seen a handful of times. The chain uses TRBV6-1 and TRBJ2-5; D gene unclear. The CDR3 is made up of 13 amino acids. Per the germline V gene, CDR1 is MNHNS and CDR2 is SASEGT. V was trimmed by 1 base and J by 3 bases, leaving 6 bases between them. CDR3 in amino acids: CASSEGTEETQYF. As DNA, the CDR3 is TGTGCCAGCAGTGAAGGGACGGAAGAGACCCAGTACTTC.

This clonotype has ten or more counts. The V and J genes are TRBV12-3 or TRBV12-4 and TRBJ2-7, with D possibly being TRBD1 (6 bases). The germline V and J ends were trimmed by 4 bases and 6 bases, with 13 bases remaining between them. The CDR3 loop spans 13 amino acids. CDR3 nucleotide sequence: TGTGCCAGCAGTTATCCAGGGACATCCGAGCAGTACTTC. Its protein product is CASSYPGTSEQYF.

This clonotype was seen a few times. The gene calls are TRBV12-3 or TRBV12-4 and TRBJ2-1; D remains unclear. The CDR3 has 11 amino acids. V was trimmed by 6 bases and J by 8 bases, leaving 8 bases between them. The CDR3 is CASSDYYEQFF. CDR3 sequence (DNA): TGTGCCAGCAGCGATTACTATGAGCAGTTCTTC.

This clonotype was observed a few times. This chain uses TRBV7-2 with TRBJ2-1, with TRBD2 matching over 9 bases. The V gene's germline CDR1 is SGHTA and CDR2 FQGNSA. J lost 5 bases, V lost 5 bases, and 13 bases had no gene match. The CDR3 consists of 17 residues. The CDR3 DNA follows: TGTGCCAGCAGCCTAGGGGGGCTAGCGGGATATCACAATGAGCAGTTCTTC. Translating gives CASSLGGLAGYHNEQFF.

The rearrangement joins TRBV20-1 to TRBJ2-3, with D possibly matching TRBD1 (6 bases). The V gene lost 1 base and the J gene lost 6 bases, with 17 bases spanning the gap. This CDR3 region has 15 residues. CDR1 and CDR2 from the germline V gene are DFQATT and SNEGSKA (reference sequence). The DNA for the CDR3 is TGCAGTGCTAGAGGCGATAGGGGGTCCCGCGATACGCAGTATTTT. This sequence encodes CSARGDRGSRDTQYF.

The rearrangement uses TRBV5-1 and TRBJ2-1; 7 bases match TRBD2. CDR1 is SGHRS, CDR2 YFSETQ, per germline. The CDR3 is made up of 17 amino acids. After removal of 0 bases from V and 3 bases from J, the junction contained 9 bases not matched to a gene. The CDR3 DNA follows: TGCGCCAGCAGCTTGGTAGGTAGCGGGTACAACTACAATGAGCAGTTCTTC. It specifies CASSLVGSGYNYNEQFF.

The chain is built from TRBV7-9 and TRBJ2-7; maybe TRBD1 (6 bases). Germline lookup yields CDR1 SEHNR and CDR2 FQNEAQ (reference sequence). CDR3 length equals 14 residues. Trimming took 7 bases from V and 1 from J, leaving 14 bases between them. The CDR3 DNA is TGTGCCAGCACATTTTCAGGGGCTTCCTACGAGCAGTACTTC. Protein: CASTFSGASYEQYF.

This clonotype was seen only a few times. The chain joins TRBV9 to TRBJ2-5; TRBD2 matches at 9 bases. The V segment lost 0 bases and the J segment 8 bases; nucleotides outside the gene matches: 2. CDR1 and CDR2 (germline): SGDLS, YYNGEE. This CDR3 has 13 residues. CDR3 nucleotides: TGTGCCAGCAGCGTAGAGCGGGGGGAAACCCAGTACTTC. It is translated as CASSVERGETQYF.